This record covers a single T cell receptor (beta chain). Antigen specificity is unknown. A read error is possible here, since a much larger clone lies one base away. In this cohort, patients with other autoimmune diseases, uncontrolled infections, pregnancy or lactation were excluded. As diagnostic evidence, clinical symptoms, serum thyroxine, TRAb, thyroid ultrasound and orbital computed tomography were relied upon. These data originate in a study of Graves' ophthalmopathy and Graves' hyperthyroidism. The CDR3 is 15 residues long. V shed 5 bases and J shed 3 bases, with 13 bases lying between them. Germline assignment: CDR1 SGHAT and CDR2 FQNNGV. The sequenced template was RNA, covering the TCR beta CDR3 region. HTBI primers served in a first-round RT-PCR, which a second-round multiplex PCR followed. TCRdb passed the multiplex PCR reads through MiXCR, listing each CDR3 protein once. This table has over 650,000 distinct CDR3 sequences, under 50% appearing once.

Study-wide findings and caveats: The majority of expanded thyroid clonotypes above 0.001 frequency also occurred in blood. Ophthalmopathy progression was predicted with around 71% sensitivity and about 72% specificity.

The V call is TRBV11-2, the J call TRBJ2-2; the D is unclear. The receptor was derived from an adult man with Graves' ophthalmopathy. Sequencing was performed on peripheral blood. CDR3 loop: CASSPGASYTGELFF. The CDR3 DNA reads TGTGCCAGCAGCCCCGGCGCAAGCTACACCGGGGAGCTGTTTTTT.